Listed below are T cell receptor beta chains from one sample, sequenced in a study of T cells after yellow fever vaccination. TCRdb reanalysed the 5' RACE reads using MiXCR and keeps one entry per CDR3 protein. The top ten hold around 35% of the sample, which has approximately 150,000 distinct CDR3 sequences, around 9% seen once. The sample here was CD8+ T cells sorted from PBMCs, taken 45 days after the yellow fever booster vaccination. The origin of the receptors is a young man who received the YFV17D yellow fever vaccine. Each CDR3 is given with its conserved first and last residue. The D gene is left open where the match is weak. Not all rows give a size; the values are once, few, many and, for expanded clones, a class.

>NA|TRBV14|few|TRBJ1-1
CASSQGTGTGQTEAFF
TGTGCCAGCAGCCAAGGAACAGGGACGGGTCAGACTGAAGCTTTCTTT
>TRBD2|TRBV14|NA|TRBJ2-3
CATESGGCTDTQYF
TGTGCCACTGAGAGCGGGGGGTGCACAGATACGCAGTATTTT
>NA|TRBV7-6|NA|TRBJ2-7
CASSLGGSGEQYF
TGTGCCAGCAGCTTAGGCGGTTCCGGCGAGCAGTACTTC
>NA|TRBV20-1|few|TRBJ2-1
CSAETGNEQFF
TGCAGTGCAGAGACCGGCAATGAGCAGTTCTTC
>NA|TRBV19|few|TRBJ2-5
CASSPTGQMETQYF
TGTGCCAGTAGTCCCACCGGGCAGATGGAGACCCAGTACTTC
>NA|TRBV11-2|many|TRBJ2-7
CASSLESAGLYEQYF
TGTGCCAGCAGCCTAGAATCGGCAGGGCTCTACGAGCAGTACTTC
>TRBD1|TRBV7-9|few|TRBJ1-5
CASSSGTEPQHF
TGTGCCAGCAGTTCGGGGACAGAGCCCCAGCATTTT
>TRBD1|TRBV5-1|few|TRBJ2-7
CASSLVRDRAEQYF
TGCGCCAGCAGCTTGGTCCGGGACAGGGCCGAGCAGTACTTC
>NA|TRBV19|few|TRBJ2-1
CASSIAGDGHNEQFF
TGTGCCAGTAGTATAGCAGGGGACGGACACAATGAGCAGTTCTTC
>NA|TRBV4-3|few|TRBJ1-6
CASSQGNTRRGKSPLHF
TGCGCCAGCAGCCAGGGTAACACCCGACGCGGAAAGTCACCCCTCCACTTT